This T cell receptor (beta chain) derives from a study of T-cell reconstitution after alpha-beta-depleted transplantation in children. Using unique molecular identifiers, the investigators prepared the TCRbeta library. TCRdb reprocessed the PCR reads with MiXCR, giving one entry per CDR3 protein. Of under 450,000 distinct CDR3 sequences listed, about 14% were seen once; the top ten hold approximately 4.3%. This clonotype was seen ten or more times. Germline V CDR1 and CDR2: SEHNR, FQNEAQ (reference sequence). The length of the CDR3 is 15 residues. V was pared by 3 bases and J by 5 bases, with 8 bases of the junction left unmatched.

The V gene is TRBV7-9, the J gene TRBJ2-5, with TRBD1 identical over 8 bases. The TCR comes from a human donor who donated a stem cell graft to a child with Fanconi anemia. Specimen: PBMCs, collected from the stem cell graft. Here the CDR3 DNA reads TGTGCCAGCAGCTTTACGGCAGGGGGCCTGGAGACCCAGTACTTC. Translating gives CASSFTAGGLETQYF.